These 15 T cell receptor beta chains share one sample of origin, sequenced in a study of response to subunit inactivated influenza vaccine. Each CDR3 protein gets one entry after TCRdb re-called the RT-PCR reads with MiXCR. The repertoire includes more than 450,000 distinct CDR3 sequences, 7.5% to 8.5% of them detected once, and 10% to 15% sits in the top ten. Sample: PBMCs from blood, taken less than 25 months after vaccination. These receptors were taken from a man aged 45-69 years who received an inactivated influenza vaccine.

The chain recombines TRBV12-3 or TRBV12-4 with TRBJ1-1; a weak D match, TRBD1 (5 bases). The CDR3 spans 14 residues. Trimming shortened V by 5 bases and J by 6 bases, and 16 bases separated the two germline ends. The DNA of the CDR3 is TGTGCCAGCAGTCGGGTTTCAGGGACCGCTGAAGCTTTCTTT. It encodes CASSRVSGTAEAFF.

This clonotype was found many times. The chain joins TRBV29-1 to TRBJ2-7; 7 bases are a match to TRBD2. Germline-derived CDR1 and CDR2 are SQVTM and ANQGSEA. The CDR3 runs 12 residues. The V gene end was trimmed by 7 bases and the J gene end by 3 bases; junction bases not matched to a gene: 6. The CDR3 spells CSALGGGYEQYF. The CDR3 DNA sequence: TGCAGCGCTCTGGGCGGGGGCTACGAGCAGTACTTC.

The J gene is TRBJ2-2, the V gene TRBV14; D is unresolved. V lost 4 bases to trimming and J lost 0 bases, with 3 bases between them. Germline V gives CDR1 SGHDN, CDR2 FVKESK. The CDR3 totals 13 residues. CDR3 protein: CASSPANTGELFF. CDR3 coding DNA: TGTGCCAGCAGCCCTGCGAACACCGGGGAGCTGTTTTTT.

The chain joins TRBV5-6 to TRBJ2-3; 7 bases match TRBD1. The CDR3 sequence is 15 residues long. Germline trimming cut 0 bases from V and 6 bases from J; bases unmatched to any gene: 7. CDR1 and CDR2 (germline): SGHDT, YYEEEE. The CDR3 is CASSLGQGLLDTQYF. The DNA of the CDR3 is TGTGCCAGCAGCTTGGGACAGGGCCTCCTCGATACGCAGTATTTT.

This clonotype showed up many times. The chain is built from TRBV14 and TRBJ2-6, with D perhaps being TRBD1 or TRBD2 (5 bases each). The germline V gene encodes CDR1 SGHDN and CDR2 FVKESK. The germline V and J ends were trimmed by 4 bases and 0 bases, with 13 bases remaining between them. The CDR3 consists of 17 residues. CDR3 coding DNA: TGTGCCAGCAGCCGGTATGAGGGGCCCTCTGGGGCCAACGTCCTGACTTTC. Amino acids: CASSRYEGPSGANVLTF.

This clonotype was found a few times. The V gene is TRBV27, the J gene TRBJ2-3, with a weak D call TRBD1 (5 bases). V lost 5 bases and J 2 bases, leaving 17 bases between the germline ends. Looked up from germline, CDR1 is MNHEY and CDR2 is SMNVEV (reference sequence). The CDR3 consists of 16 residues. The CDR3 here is CASSGIGEIPTDTQYF. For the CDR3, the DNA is TGTGCCAGCAGTGGTATAGGGGAAATACCCACAGATACGCAGTATTTT.

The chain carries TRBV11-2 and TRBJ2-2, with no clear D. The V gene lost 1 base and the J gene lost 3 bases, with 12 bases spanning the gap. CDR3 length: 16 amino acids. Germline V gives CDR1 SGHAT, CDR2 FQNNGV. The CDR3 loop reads CASSLAAVGYTGELFF. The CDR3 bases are TGTGCCAGCAGCTTAGCAGCAGTGGGATACACCGGGGAGCTGTTTTTT.

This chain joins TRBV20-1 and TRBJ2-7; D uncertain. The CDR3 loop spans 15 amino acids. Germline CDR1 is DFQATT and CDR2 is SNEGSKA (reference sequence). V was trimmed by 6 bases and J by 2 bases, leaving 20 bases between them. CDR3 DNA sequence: TGCAGTGCCGAACCACTATCAGTTAAGACCTACGAGCAGTACTTC. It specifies CSAEPLSVKTYEQYF.

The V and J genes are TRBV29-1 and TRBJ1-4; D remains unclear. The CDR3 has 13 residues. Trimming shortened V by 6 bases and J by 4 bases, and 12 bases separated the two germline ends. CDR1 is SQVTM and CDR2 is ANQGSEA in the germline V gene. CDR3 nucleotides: TGCAGCGTGCCCGGGCCCCTTAATGAAAAACTGTTTTTT. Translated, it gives CSVPGPLNEKLFF.

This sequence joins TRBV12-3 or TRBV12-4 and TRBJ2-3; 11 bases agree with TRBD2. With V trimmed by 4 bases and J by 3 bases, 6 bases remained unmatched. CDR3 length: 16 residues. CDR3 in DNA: TGTGCCAGCAGTTACCTAGCGGGGGGCAGGACAGATACGCAGTATTTT. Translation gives CASSYLAGGRTDTQYF.

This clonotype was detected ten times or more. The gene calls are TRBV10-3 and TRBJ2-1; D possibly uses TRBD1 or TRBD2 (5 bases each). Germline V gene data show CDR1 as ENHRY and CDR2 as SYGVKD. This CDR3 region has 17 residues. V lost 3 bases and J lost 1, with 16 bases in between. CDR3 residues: CAISERGVSPSYNEQFF. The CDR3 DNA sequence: TGTGCCATCAGTGAAAGGGGAGTGAGCCCTTCCTACAATGAGCAGTTCTTC.

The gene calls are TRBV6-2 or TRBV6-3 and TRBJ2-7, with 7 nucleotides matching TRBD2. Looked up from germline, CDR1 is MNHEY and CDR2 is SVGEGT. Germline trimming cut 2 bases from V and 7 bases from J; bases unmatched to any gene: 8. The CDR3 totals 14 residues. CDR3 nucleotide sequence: TGTGCCAGCAGTTACGGCGGGAGCTCGAAAGAGCAGTACTTC. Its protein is CASSYGGSSKEQYF.

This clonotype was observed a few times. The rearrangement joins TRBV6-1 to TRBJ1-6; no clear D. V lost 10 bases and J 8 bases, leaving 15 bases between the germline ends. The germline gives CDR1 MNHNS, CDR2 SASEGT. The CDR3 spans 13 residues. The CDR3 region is CATRQGSDSPLHF. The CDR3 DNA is TGTGCCACCCGACAAGGATCCGATTCACCCCTCCACTTT.

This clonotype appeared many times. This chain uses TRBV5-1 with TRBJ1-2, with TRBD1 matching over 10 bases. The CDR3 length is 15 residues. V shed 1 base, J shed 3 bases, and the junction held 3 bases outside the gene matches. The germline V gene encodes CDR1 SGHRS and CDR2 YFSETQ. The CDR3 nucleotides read TGCGCCAGCAGCTTGTTTGGACAGGGGGACTATGGCTACACCTTC. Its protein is CASSLFGQGDYGYTF.

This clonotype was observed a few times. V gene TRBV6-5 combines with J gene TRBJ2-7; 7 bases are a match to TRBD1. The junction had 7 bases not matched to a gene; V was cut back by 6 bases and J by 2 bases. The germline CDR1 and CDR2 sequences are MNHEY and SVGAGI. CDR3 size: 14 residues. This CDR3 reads CASRLRQGPYEQYF. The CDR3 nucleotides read TGTGCCAGCAGGTTAAGACAGGGCCCCTACGAGCAGTACTTC.